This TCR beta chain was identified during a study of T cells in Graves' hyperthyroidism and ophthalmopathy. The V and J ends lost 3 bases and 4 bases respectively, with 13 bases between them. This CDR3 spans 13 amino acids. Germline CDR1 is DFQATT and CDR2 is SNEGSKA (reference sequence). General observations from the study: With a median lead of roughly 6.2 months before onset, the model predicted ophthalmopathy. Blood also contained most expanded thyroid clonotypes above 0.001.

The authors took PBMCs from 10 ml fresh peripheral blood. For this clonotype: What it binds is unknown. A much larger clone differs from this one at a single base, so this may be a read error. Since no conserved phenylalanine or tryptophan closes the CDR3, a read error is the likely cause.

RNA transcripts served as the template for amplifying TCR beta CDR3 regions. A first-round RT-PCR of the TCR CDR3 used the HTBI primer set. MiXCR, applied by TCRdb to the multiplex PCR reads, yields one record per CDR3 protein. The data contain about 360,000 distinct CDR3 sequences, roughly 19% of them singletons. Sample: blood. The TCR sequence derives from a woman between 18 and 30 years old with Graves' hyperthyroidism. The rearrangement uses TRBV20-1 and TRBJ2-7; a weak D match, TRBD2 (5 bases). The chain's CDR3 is CSASSGVVYEQYL. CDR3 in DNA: TGCAGTGCTAGTTCCGGGGTCGTTTACGAGCAGTACCTC.